A single sample gave rise to the 7 T cell receptor beta chains below, sequenced in a study of tumor-infiltrating lymphocytes in primary liver carcinoma. Starting from 500 ng of total RNA, TCR beta cDNA was produced with a primer in the constant region. The TCR beta library was amplified through three nested multiplex PCR rounds in a modified ARM-PCR procedure. PCR rounds one and two used TRBV1-TRBV30 forward primers with a C-beta reverse primer for around 9 cycles each. TCRdb independently ran MiXCR on the multiplex PCR reads; one entry per CDR3 protein. The sample has 75,000 to 90,000 distinct CDR3 sequences, around 70% seen once. Starting material for RNA and DNA co-extraction consisted of roughly 18-34 mg of unsorted bulk tissue. Sequencing was performed on liver tumor tissue from sampling region 1. Documented subset: tumor region T1, superior pole. Source of these receptors: a man aged 40-50 years with primary liver carcinoma and hepatitis B virus infection.

Details on this clonotype: The CDR3 carries no conserved terminal phenylalanine or tryptophan, so it likely arises from a read error. The chain links TRBV6-1 to TRBJ1-6; the D is unclear. The CDR3 length is 14 residues. Germline loops: CDR1 MNHNS, CDR2 SASEGT. The DNA of the CDR3 is TGTGCCAGCGCTCAGGTGTCTGGGAATTCAGCCCTCCACTCT. Translation: CASAQVSGNSALHS.

V gene TRBV11-2 combines with J gene TRBJ2-7, with TRBD2 as a possible D gene (5 bases). The germline gives CDR1 SGHAT, CDR2 FQNNGV. The CDR3 extends over 15 amino acids. The CDR3 is CASALSVGISYEQYF. In DNA, the CDR3 is TGTGCTAGCGCCCTATCTGTGGGAATATCCTACGAGCAGTACTTC.

As for this clonotype: Because it lacks the conserved phenylalanine or tryptophan at the end, this CDR3 is likely a read error. This chain connects TRBV10-3 to TRBJ2-5; tentatively, D is TRBD1 (5 bases). The CDR3 runs 12 residues. In germline, CDR1 is ENHRY, CDR2 SYGVKD. CDR3 DNA: TGTACCATCAGTCTGGACATACAGACCCAGTACCTC. Amino acids: CTISLDIQTQYL.

A single count supports this clonotype. The chain is built from TRBV14 and TRBJ2-1; tentatively, D is TRBD1 or TRBD2 (5 bases each). CDR1 is SGHDN, CDR2 FVKESK, per germline. Trimming stripped 10 bases from V and 8 bases from J, with 18 bases between. This CDR3 has 13 amino acids. The CDR3 protein is CANSQGTVHEQFF. Here the CDR3 DNA reads TGTGCCAATAGCCAAGGGACGGTGCATGAGCAGTTCTTC.

With regard to this clonotype: The junction differs from germline at one of its ends, possibly a read error. V and J are TRBV7-8 and TRBJ2-1; TRBD1 aligns across 8 bases. Germline V gene sequence: CDR1 SGHVS, CDR2 FQNEAQ. The CDR3 has 17 amino acids. The CDR3 nucleotides read TGTGTCAGCAGCTTAGGGGGTGGGGGGACAGGACTCAATGATCAGTTCTTC. Its protein is CVSSLGGGGTGLNDQFF.

This rearrangement joins TRBV6-5 to TRBJ1-2; 7 nucleotides agree with TRBD1. Germline CDR1 is MNHEY and CDR2 is SVGAGI. CDR3 size: 13 residues. The ends lost 9 bases at V and 2 bases at J; junction bases unmatched: 6. The CDR3 nucleotides read TGTGCCAGTAGGAAGGACAGGAACTATGGCTACACCTTC. Protein sequence: CASRKDRNYGYTF.

The J gene is TRBJ2-1, the V gene TRBV6-5; D may be TRBD2 (5 bases). CDR3 size: 15 residues. Germline CDR1 MNHEY, CDR2 SVGAGI. V was cut by 0 bases and J by 14 bases, with 20 bases left in between. The chain's CDR3 is CASSYSSTIGNRKFF. DNA of the CDR3: TGTGCCAGCAGTTACTCTAGTACTATCGGGAACCGGAAGTTCTTC.